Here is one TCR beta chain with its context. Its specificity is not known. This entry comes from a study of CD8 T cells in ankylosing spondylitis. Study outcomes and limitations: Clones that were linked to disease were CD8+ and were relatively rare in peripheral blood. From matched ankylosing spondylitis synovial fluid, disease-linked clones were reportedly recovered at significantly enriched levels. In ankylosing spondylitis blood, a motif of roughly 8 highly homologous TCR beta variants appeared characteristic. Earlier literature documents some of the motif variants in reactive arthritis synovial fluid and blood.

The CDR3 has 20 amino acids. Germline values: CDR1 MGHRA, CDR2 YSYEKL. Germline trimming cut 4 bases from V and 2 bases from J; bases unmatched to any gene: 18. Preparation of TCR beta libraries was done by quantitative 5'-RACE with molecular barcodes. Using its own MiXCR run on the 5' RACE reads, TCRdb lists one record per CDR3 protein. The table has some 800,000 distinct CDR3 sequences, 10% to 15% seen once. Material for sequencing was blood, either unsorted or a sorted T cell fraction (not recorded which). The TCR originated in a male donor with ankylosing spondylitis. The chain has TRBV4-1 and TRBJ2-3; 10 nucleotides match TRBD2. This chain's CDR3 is CASSLLRTSGPGYPTDTQYF. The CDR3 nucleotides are TGCGCCAGCAGCCTCCTAAGGACTAGCGGCCCTGGGTACCCCACAGATACGCAGTATTTT.